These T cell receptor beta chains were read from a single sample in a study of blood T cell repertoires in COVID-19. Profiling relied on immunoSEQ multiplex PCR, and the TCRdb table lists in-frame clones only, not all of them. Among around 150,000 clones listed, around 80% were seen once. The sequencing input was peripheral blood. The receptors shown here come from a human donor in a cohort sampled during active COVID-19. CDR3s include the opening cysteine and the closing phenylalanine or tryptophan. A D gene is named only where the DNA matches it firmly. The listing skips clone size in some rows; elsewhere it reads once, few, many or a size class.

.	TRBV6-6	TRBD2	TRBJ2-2	TGTGCCAGCAGTTCGGGACTAGCGGGAGCCGGGGAGCTGTTTTTT	CASSSGLAGAGELFF
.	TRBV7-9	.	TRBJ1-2	TGTGCCAGCAGCTTAGATCAAAGTCCGGCGGGGGGCTACACCTTC	CASSLDQSPAGGYTF
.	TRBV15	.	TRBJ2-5	TGTGCCACCAGCATATCCGGGACAAAAGAGACCCAGTACTTC	CATSISGTKETQYF
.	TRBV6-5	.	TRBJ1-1	TGTGCCAGCAGCCAAGGACAGAGGGCCACTGAAGCTTTCTTT	CASSQGQRATEAFF
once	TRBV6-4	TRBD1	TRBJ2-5	TGTGCCAGCAGTGGGACAGGGAGACAAGAGACCCAGTACTTC	CASSGTGRQETQYF
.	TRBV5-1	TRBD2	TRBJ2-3	TGCGCCAGCAGCTTGGCCGCAGCGGGGGGCACAGATACGCAGTATTTT	CASSLAAAGGTDTQYF
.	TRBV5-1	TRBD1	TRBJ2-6	TGCGCCAGCAGCTCTGGACAGGGGTCCTCTGGGGCCAACGTCCTGACTTTC	CASSSGQGSSGANVLTF
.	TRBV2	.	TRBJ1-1	TGTGCCAGCAGTGGGATGGGACTGCCGAACACTGAAGCTTTCTTT	CASSGMGLPNTEAFF
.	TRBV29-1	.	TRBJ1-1	TGCAGCGTTATCGGGGTCAGTACCACTGAAGCTTTCTTT	CSVIGVSTTEAFF
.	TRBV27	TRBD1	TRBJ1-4	TGTGCCAGCAGTCCCACAGGGGGAAGCGAAAAACTGTTTTTT	CASSPTGGSEKLFF
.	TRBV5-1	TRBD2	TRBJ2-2	TGCGCCAGCAGCGGACTAGCGGGGGGGATTGGCACCGGGGAGCTGTTTTTT	CASSGLAGGIGTGELFF
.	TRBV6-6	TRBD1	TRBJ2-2	TGTGCCAGCAGGGCCGGACAGGGGGAGGGGTCCGGGGAGCTGTTTTTT	CASRAGQGEGSGELFF
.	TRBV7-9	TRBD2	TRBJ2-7	TGTGCCAGCAGCGCGGGGGACTGGCAATTTTACGAGCAGTACTTC	CASSAGDWQFYEQYF
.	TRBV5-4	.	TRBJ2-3	TGTGCCAGCTATCGGGCGGGCTCAGATACGCAGTATTTT	CASYRAGSDTQYF
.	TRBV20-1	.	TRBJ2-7	TGCAGTGCTAGTGGTTGGCGGGTTAACTACGAGCAGTACTTC	CSASGWRVNYEQYF
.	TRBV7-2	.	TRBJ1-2	TGTGCCAGCAGCCCCGACGAGGCCTGGGGCTACACCTTC	CASSPDEAWGYTF
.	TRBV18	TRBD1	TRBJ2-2	TGTGCCAGCTCACCACCGGGACAGGGGTACACCGGGGAGCTGTTTTTT	CASSPPGQGYTGELFF
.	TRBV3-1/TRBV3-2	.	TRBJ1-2	TGTGCCAGCAGCCAAGTAACAGACTATGGCTACACCTTC	CASSQVTDYGYTF
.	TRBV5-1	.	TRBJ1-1	TGCGCCAGCAGCCCCAGACAGGACCAGAACACTGAAGCTTTCTTT	CASSPRQDQNTEAFF
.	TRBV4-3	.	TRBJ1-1	TGCGCCAGCAGCCAAGATGGGGAGTTTGAAGCTTTCTTT	CASSQDGEFEAFF
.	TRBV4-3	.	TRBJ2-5	TGCGCCAGCAGCCGCCGGGACTCTGGGGAGACCCAGTACTTC	CASSRRDSGETQYF
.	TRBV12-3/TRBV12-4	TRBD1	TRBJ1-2	TGTGCCAGCAGTTTGGTGACAGGGAGGGGCTACACCTTC	CASSLVTGRGYTF
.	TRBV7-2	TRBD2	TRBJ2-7	TGTGCCAGCAGCACTACCGGGACTAGCGGGGGGAGGCAGTACTTC	CASSTTGTSGGRQYF
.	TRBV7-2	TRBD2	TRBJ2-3	TGTGCCAGCAGCGGCTCTAGCGGGATTACAGATACGCAGTATTTT	CASSGSSGITDTQYF
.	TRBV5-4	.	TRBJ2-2	TGTGCCAGCAGCTCCGGGACTCTCACCGGGGAGCTGTTTTTT	CASSSGTLTGELFF
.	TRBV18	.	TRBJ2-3	TGTGCCAGCTCCCTCCCGTCGGGATTCACAGATACGCAGTATTTT	CASSLPSGFTDTQYF
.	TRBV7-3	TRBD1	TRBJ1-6	TGTGCCAGCAGCGTGACAGGGGATAATTCACCCCTCCACTTT	CASSVTGDNSPLHF
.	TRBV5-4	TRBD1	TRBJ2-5	TGTGCCAGCAGCTTGAGAGGGACAGGGGGGGAGACCCAGTACTTC	CASSLRGTGGETQYF
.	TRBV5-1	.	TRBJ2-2	TGCGCCAGCAGCGAACAGAGCACCGGGGAGCTGTTTTTT	CASSEQSTGELFF
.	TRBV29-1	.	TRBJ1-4	TGCAGCGTTGATAGCCAGGGTGGGGAAAAACTGTTTTTT	CSVDSQGGEKLFF
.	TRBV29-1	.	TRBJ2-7	TGCAGCGTTGGACGCAGGGGATACGAGCAGTACTTC	CSVGRRGYEQYF
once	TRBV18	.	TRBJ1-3	TGTGCCAGCTCACCATATTCTACCCCCAGGGGAAACACCATATATTTT	CASSPYSTPRGNTIYF
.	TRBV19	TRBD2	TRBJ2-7	TGTGCCAGTAGTATAGTTAGCGGGGGGGCCTTCGACGAGCAGTACTTC	CASSIVSGGAFDEQYF
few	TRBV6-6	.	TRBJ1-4	TGTGCCAGCAGTTACTCGCCACAAGATAATGAAAAACTGTTTTTT	CASSYSPQDNEKLFF
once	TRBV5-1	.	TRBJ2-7	TGCGCCAGCAGCTTGGCTAGTTTCAGCGTGTACGAGCAGTACTTC	CASSLASFSVYEQYF
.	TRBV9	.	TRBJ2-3	TGTGCCAGCAGCGTAGCTCACATTAGCACAGATACGCAGTATTTT	CASSVAHISTDTQYF
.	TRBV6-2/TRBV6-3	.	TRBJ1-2	TGTGCCAGCAGTTACTCGAGAGGCAATGGCTACACCTTC	CASSYSRGNGYTF
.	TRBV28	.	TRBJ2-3	TGTGCCAGCAGCCCGGAAGACCGCGGGGATACGCAGTATTTT	CASSPEDRGDTQYF